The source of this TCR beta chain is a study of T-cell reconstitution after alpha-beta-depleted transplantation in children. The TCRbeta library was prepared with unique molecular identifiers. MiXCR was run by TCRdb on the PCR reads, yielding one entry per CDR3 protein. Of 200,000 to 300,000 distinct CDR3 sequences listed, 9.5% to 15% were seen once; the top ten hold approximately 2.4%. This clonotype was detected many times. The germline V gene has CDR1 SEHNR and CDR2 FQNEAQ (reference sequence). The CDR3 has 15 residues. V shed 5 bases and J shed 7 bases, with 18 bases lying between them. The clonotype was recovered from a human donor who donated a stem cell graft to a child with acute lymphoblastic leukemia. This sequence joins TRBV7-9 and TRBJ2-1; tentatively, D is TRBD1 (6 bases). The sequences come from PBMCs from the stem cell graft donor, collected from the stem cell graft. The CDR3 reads CASSATGSRLNEQFF. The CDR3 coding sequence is TGTGCCAGCAGCGCAACAGGGAGCCGACTTAATGAGCAGTTCTTC.